These 23 T cell receptor beta chains share one sample of origin, sequenced in a study of Graves' ophthalmopathy and Graves' hyperthyroidism. Amplification of the TCR beta CDR3 regions used RNA transcripts (as template). Second-round multiplex PCR came after a first-round RT-PCR that employed HTBI primers. TCRdb independently ran MiXCR on the multiplex PCR reads; one entry per CDR3 protein. The table has approximately 210,000 distinct CDR3 sequences, about 32% seen once. Specimen: peripheral blood. The receptors shown here come from a man aged 50 to 60 with Graves' ophthalmopathy.

This clonotype has a count of ten or more. V is TRBV19 and J is TRBJ1-3, with a tentative D call TRBD1 (5 bases). The length of the CDR3 is 14 residues. Germline V gene sequence: CDR1 LNHDA, CDR2 SQIVND (reference sequence). V was shortened by 9 bases and J by 2 bases, with 14 bases between the two germline ends. This CDR3 is CASLPRGAGNTIYF. The CDR3, as DNA: TGTGCCAGCCTCCCAAGGGGCGCTGGAAACACCATATATTTT. The whole variable domain, remainder taken from reference TRBV19 and TRBJ1-3, is DGGITQSPKYLFRKEGQNVTLSCEQNLNHDAMYWYRQDPGQGLRLIYYSQIVNDFQKGDIAEGYSVSREKKESFPLTVTSAQKNPTAFYLCASLPRGAGNTIYFGEGSWLTVV.

This clonotype occurred many times. The germline gene is not matched at one end of the junction; a read error may be the cause. The rearrangement joins TRBV7-9 to TRBJ2-2; either TRBD1 or TRBD2 may fit D (5 bases each). The V gene's germline CDR1 is SEHNR and CDR2 FQNEAQ (reference sequence). The length of the CDR3 is 19 residues. CDR3 loop: CASSTNIIRDGGSTGELLF. The CDR3 nucleotides read TGTGCCAGCAGCACGAACATCATCCGGGACGGAGGTTCCACCGGGGAGCTGCTTTTT.

The V gene is TRBV6-1, the J gene TRBJ2-7; no clear D gene. The CDR3 is made up of 14 amino acids. CDR1 MNHNS and CDR2 SASEGT come from the germline V gene. Trimming took off 6 bases at V and 0 bases at J, with 12 bases between the two ends. CDR3 DNA sequence: TGTGCCAGCAGAAAGAACTGGGACTCCTACGAGCAGTACTTC. This translates into CASRKNWDSYEQYF.

This clonotype appeared many times. The rearrangement joins TRBV6-1 to TRBJ1-2; D is ambiguous. The CDR3 runs to 13 residues. Germline lookup yields CDR1 MNHNS and CDR2 SASEGT. V gave up 6 bases and J gave up 6 bases, with 14 bases separating them. Here the CDR3 reads CASSGALWNGYTF. The CDR3 DNA is TGTGCCAGCAGCGGAGCACTGTGGAATGGCTACACCTTC.

This clonotype was recorded many times. The chain carries TRBV7-8 and TRBJ2-5; 9 nucleotides agree with TRBD2. This CDR3 comprises 13 residues. Trimming took 10 bases from V and 5 from J; bases not matched to a gene: 8. CDR1 SGHVS and CDR2 FQNEAQ come from the germline V gene. The CDR3 DNA is TGTGCCACTAGCGGGGTCGGGCGGGAGACCCAGTACTTC. This sequence encodes CATSGVGRETQYF.

The chain combines TRBV7-8 with TRBJ1-5, with a weak D call TRBD1 (6 bases). There are 15 residues in the CDR3. CDR1 is SGHVS, CDR2 FQNEAQ, per germline. Between the trimmed V and J ends, which lost 5 bases and 6 bases, there was a span of 17 bases. CDR3 protein: CASSLGVGGFQPQHF. The DNA for the CDR3 is TGTGCCAGCAGCCTGGGGGTGGGGGGCTTTCAGCCCCAGCATTTT.

This clonotype came up many times. This chain connects TRBV19 to TRBJ1-1; unclear D gene. V lost 5 bases and J 11 bases, leaving 15 bases between the germline ends. This CDR3 contains 12 residues. Germline V gives CDR1 LNHDA, CDR2 SQIVND (reference sequence). DNA for the CDR3: TGTGCCAGTAGTGATAGGTCGGCAGCGGCTTTCTTT. It is translated as CASSDRSAAAFF.

This clonotype was picked up many times. This sequence joins TRBV2 and TRBJ2-6; D is perhaps TRBD2 (6 bases). This CDR3 comprises 15 residues. V was cut by 6 bases and J by 3 bases, with 12 bases left in between. From germline, CDR1 is SNHLY and CDR2 FYNNEI. The CDR3 loop reads CASRGNSGGANVLTF. The DNA for the CDR3 is TGTGCCAGCAGGGGGAATAGCGGTGGGGCCAACGTCCTGACTTTC.

This clonotype was counted between two and nine times. The chain employs TRBV30 and TRBJ1-2; D unresolved. The CDR3 is 13 amino acids. CDR1 and CDR2 from the germline V gene are GTSNPN and SVGIG (reference sequence). Deletions cut 0 bases from V and 6 bases from J, with 11 bases between. As DNA, the CDR3 is TGTGCCTGGAGTGTACGGGGTGGGAATGGCTACACCTTC. Protein: CAWSVRGGNGYTF.

CDR3 loop: CATSDAGRQGADQPQHF. For the CDR3, the DNA is TGTGCCACCAGTGACGCAGGGCGGCAGGGGGCTGATCAGCCCCAGCATTTT. The chain has TRBV24-1 and TRBJ1-5; 8 bases map to TRBD1. CDR1 and CDR2 (germline): KGHDR, SFDVKD. The junction had 12 bases not matched to a gene; V was cut back by 4 bases and J by 5 bases. This CDR3 comprises 17 residues.

This sequence joins TRBV10-3 and TRBJ1-1; tentatively, D is TRBD1 (6 bases). Germline V gene lookup returns CDR1 ENHRY and CDR2 SYGVKD. The V end was cut by 0 bases, the J end by 4 bases, with 9 bases between. The length of the CDR3 is 14 residues. In nucleotides, the CDR3 is TGTGCCATCAGTGAGTCGGAGGGGGGCACTGAAGCTTTCTTT. This gives the protein CAISESEGGTEAFF.

In this sample, this clonotype turned up many times. J is TRBJ2-7 and V is TRBV12-3 or TRBV12-4; weak D call: TRBD1 (5 bases). The V end was cut by 6 bases, the J end by 7 bases, with 19 bases between. This CDR3 has 14 amino acids. The CDR3 bases are TGTGCCAGCAGCCCACAACGGACAAACAGGGAGCAGTACTTC. It is translated as CASSPQRTNREQYF.

This clonotype appeared many times. The rearrangement links TRBV10-1 to TRBJ2-2, with 10 bases lining up with TRBD1. Per the germline V gene, CDR1 is WNHNN and CDR2 is SYGVQD (reference sequence). Trimming removed 3 bases from V and 4 bases from J; junction bases left unmatched: 2. The CDR3 has 15 residues. The CDR3 protein is CASSDWDRGTGELFF. The CDR3 coding sequence is TGCGCCAGCAGTGACTGGGACAGGGGCACCGGGGAGCTGTTTTTT.

The genes are TRBV12-3 or TRBV12-4 and TRBJ1-1; D may be TRBD1 (6 bases). The CDR3 length is 15 residues. The germline V and J ends were trimmed by 4 bases and 4 bases, with 16 bases remaining between them. CDR3 in amino acids: CASSYTGGLGTEAFF. The CDR3 DNA is TGTGCCAGCAGTTATACGGGGGGCCTAGGCACTGAAGCTTTCTTT.

The rearrangement links TRBV5-6 to TRBJ1-2; D is ambiguous. In germline, CDR1 is SGHDT, CDR2 YYEEEE. The CDR3 runs 13 residues. The V and J ends lost 0 bases and 8 bases respectively, with 11 bases between them. CDR3 sequence: CASSLVEVGGYTF. DNA for the CDR3: TGTGCCAGCAGCTTGGTGGAGGTAGGCGGCTACACCTTC.

This clonotype was observed at least ten times. The chain combines TRBV20-1 with TRBJ1-1, with a weak D call TRBD1 (6 bases). Deletions cut 6 bases from V and 3 bases from J, with 17 bases between. Germline loops: CDR1 DFQATT, CDR2 SNEGSKA (reference sequence). This CDR3 contains 14 residues. This chain's CDR3 is CSAGGGRAYTEAFF. In DNA, the CDR3 is TGCAGTGCGGGGGGGGGCAGGGCCTACACTGAAGCTTTCTTT.

This clonotype was observed at least ten times. The CDR3 DNA sequence: TGTGCCAGCAGCAATCCCCCGACCGGGACAGCCAATTACGAGCAGTACTTC. The encoded protein is CASSNPPTGTANYEQYF. The chain carries TRBV28 and TRBJ2-7, with TRBD1 matching 7 bases. The V gene's germline CDR1 is MDHEN and CDR2 SYDVKM. The V and J ends lost 6 bases and 4 bases, in that order; junction bases with no gene match: 18. The CDR3 has 17 residues. Full variable domain (rest looked up from reference TRBV28 and TRBJ2-7): DVKVTQSSRYLVKRTGEKVFLECVQDMDHENMFWYRQDPGLGLRLIYFSYDVKMKEKGDIPEGYSVSREKKERFSLILESASTNQTSMYLCASSNPPTGTANYEQYFGPGTRLTVT.

This clonotype showed up many times. V is TRBV10-3 and J is TRBJ2-7; D is possibly TRBD1 (6 bases). Trimming cost V 0 bases and J 2 bases, with 23 bases left between them. Per germline, CDR1 ENHRY and CDR2 SYGVKD. The CDR3 contains 19 residues. The CDR3 region is CAISESTPSRGTLTYEQYF. The CDR3 DNA reads TGTGCCATCAGTGAGTCGACGCCATCGAGGGGGACACTGACCTACGAGCAGTACTTC.

At least ten counts were recorded for this clonotype. The V call is TRBV7-2, the J call TRBJ1-1; D gene unclear. The V end was cut by 6 bases, the J end by 7 bases, with 6 bases between. This CDR3 region has 10 residues. Germline V lookup: CDR1 SGHTA, CDR2 FQGNSA. This CDR3 is CASRSSEAFF. DNA of the CDR3: TGTGCCAGCAGGTCTAGTGAAGCTTTCTTT. The entire variable domain, with the rest obtained from reference TRBV7-2 and TRBJ1-1, is as follows: GAGVSQSPSNKVTEKGKDVELRCDPISGHTALYWYRQSLGQGLEFLIYFQGNSAPDKSGLPSDRFSAERTGGSVSTLTIQRTQQEDSAVYLCASRSSEAFFGQGTRLTVV.

V and J are TRBV29-1 and TRBJ1-2, with a possible D match to TRBD1 (6 bases). With 3 bases removed from V and 7 bases from J, the gap between germline ends came to 15 bases. The CDR3 spans 13 residues. The germline V gene has CDR1 SQVTM and CDR2 ANQGSEA. The CDR3 DNA reads TGCAGCGTTGAGAGACCGTGGGGGGCTGGCTACACCTTC. This sequence encodes CSVERPWGAGYTF.

This clonotype has a count of ten or more. The chain joins TRBV15 to TRBJ2-2; a weak D match, TRBD2 (6 bases). The CDR3 is 15 residues long. V was shortened by 0 bases and J by 6 bases, with 11 bases between the two germline ends. CDR1 is LNHNV and CDR2 is YYDKDF in the germline V gene (reference sequence). The CDR3 sequence is CATSRDRTMAGELFF. CDR3 nucleotides: TGTGCCACCAGCAGAGACCGGACTATGGCCGGGGAGCTGTTTTTT.

In this sample, this clonotype turned up many times. This chain links TRBV27 with TRBJ2-7; 8 bases line up with TRBD1. Germline CDR1 MNHEY, CDR2 SMNVEV (reference sequence). This CDR3 has 16 residues. V was clipped by 7 bases and J by 5 bases; unmatched bases: 16. The CDR3 here is CASNRGGDRGGHEQYF. Written as DNA, the CDR3 is TGTGCCAGCAATAGAGGGGGTGACAGGGGAGGCCACGAGCAGTACTTC.

The table lists this clonotype with many counts. A read error may be the cause here, since a much bigger clone is one base away. V and J are TRBV6-1 and TRBJ1-1, with D unclear. V lost 0 bases and J lost 0, with 5 bases in between. The CDR3 spans 14 residues. Germline V gene sequence: CDR1 MNHNS, CDR2 SASEGT. The CDR3 loop reads CASSEATVNTEAFF. CDR3 coding DNA: TGTGCCAGCAGTGAAGCGACGGTGAACACTGAAGCTTTCTTT.